This record looks at one T cell receptor (beta chain) sequence and its context. These data belong to a study of blood T cell repertoires in COVID-19. About the research overall: Both acute and convalescent COVID-19 samples were obtained from the United States, Italy and Spain. Sample material is recorded as cDNA or gDNA derived from T cells, B-cell-depleted T cells, or PBMCs.

Per the original data handling: Amplification of reference gene primers was used by the study to estimate nucleated cell counts. Profiling relied on immunoSEQ multiplex PCR, and the TCRdb table lists in-frame clones only, not all of them. That table furnishes V, J and clone size, whereas the DNA furnished D and trimming. The table shows 330,000 or so clones, with about nine tenths occurring only once. Seattle participants joined during active infection and were tracked over time. V was trimmed by 8 bases and J by 2 bases, leaving 13 bases between them. Germline lookup yields CDR1 LNHNV and CDR2 YYDKDF (reference sequence). The CDR3 covers 13 residues.

Input material: peripheral blood. This chain joins TRBV15 and TRBJ2-7; D might be TRBD2 (6 bases). The sequence was collected from a man aged 25-45 years with COVID-19, enrolled during active disease. The CDR3 reads CATGRRGTYEQYF. Written as DNA, the CDR3 is TGTGCCACCGGGCGACGGGGGACCTACGAGCAGTACTTC. The complete variable domain, with remaining parts taken from reference TRBV15 and TRBJ2-7, reads DAMVIQNPRYQVTQFGKPVTLSCSQTLNHNVMYWYQQKSSQAPKLLFHYYDKDFNNEADTPDNFQSRRPNTSFCFLDIRSPGLGDTAMYLCATGRRGTYEQYFGPGTRLTVT.